This T cell receptor beta chain was sequenced in a study of T cell responses to AZD1222 COVID-19 vaccine. Generated by immunoSEQ multiplex PCR, the TCRdb table keeps only in-frame clones and is missing some. Seen here are some 130,000 clones, 80% to 95% observed once, and the top ten hold roughly 1%. This TCR was recovered from an adult who received the AZD1222 COVID-19 vaccine. The sample here was peripheral blood, taken 28 days after the second AZD1222 dose.

CDR3 residues: CATSGGYEQYF. DNA for the CDR3: TGTGCCACCTCGGGGGGGTACGAGCAGTACTTC. V usage is TRBV11-3 and J usage is TRBJ2-7; 8 nucleotides line up with TRBD2. J gave up 4 bases and V 10 bases, and 3 bases lay outside the gene matches. Germline CDR1 reads SGHNT; CDR2 reads YENEEA. This CDR3 has 11 amino acids.